This entry lists 21 T cell receptor beta chains sequenced from one sample in a study of T cell responses to AZD1222 COVID-19 vaccine. Only in-frame clones appear in the TCRdb table, and some are missing; sequencing was by immunoSEQ multiplex PCR. The table lists about 86,000 clones, approximately 89% of them singletons. Material: peripheral blood, obtained 28 days after the second AZD1222 dose. These receptors were collected from an adult who received the AZD1222 COVID-19 vaccine.

The V gene is TRBV3-1 (or the pseudogene TRBV3-2), the J gene TRBJ2-7; D unclear. Germline V gives CDR1 LGHDT, CDR2 YNNKEL (reference sequence). The V gene lost 0 bases and the J gene lost 1 base, with 13 bases spanning the gap. The CDR3 consists of 16 residues. CDR3 nucleotide sequence: TGTGCCAGCAGCCAAGAATATGGTGGCGGATCCTACGAGCAGTACTTC. It yields the protein CASSQEYGGGSYEQYF.

The table lists this clone with a count of one. This rearrangement joins TRBV7-3 to TRBJ2-6; D ambiguous. CDR3 size: 16 residues. Germline V gene sequence: CDR1 SGHTA, CDR2 FQGTGA. V was cut by 2 bases and J by 1 base, with 9 bases left in between. The CDR3 is CASSLYAVSGANVLTF. The CDR3 region has the DNA TGTGCCAGCAGCTTATACGCCGTATCTGGGGCCAACGTCCTGACTTTC.

This clone appeared a single time. The limits of the CDR3 on the DNA are not certain, so only TCRdb's listed CDR3 is given. V gene TRBV27 combines with J gene TRBJ1-2; TRBD1 reflects the table's D call only, with no check against the DNA. CDR1 MNHEY and CDR2 SMNVEV come from the germline V gene (reference sequence). The CDR3 length equals 17 residues, ends included. The CDR3 reads CASSSSAGTAANYGYTF.

V and J are TRBV6-5 and TRBJ1-2, with D maybe TRBD1 (6 bases). The CDR3 spans 15 residues. V was cut by 6 bases and J by 5 bases, with 19 bases left in between. Germline CDR1 reads MNHEY; CDR2 reads SVGAGI. CDR3 DNA: TGTGCCAGCAGACTCGACAGGAGCGTTTGGTATGGCTACACCTTC. It encodes CASRLDRSVWYGYTF.

Note on this clone: An end of the junction differs from the germline gene, which may be a read error. This specimen includes other DNA sequences encoding the same CDR3. The CDR3: CASSDRTGITEAFF. For the CDR3, the DNA is TGTGCCAGCAGTGACAGGACAGGGATCACTGAGGCTTTCTTT. The chain has TRBV6-1 and TRBJ1-1; TRBD1 agrees at 8 bases. Germline V gene data show CDR1 as MNHNS and CDR2 as SASEGT. CDR3 length: 14 amino acids.

This clone was recorded only once. V usage is TRBV7-6 and J usage is TRBJ1-4; maybe TRBD1 (5 bases). V lost 11 bases and J lost 7, with 11 bases in between. This CDR3 comprises 11 residues. CDR1 SGHVS and CDR2 FNYEAQ come from the germline V gene. The CDR3 bases are TGTGCCGGGGGGTATAGTGAAAAACTGTTTTTT. Its translation: CAGGYSEKLFF.

The V and J genes are TRBV6-5 and TRBJ1-2, with D perhaps TRBD1 (6 bases). Germline V gives CDR1 MNHEY, CDR2 SVGAGI. The CDR3 totals 14 residues. Trimming cost V 5 bases and J 3 bases, with 13 bases left between them. The CDR3 coding sequence is TGTGCCAGCAGTCAACAGGGATCTTACTATGGCTACACCTTC. Translating gives CASSQQGSYYGYTF.

The chain is built from TRBV3-1 (or the pseudogene TRBV3-2) and TRBJ1-6, with D unclear. From germline, CDR1 is LGHDT and CDR2 YNNKEL (reference sequence). With 1 base removed from V and 4 bases from J, the gap between germline ends came to 11 bases. The CDR3 is 16 residues long. The CDR3: CASSQATLGYNSPLHF. The DNA for the CDR3 is TGTGCCAGCAGCCAAGCAACTTTAGGGTATAATTCACCCCTCCACTTT.

This clone was recorded only once. This chain uses TRBV11-2 with TRBJ1-3; no definite D call. V lost 4 bases, J lost 0 bases, and 10 bases lay in between. Germline CDR1 is SGHAT and CDR2 is FQNNGV. The CDR3 runs to 15 residues. The CDR3 DNA is TGTGCCAGCAGCTCCGGACGGTCCTCTGGAAACACCATATATTTT. Translated, it gives CASSSGRSSGNTIYF. The full variable domain, rest sourced from reference TRBV11-2 and TRBJ1-3, is EAGVAQSPRYKIIEKRQSVAFWCNPISGHATLYWYQQILGQGPKLLIQFQNNGVVDDSQLPKDRFSAERLKGVDSTLKIQPAKLEDSAVYLCASSSGRSSGNTIYFGEGSWLTVV.

V gene TRBV4-1 combines with J gene TRBJ1-4; D may be TRBD1 (6 bases). The CDR3 extends over 20 amino acids. CDR1 and CDR2 from the germline V gene are MGHRA and YSYEKL. V was pared by 0 bases and J by 0 bases, with 20 bases between. The CDR3 here is CASSQDPQQLQGTTNEKLFF. The CDR3 DNA follows: TGCGCCAGCAGCCAAGATCCACAACAACTACAGGGAACAACTAATGAAAAACTGTTTTTT.

The chain links TRBV7-3 to TRBJ2-7; the D gene could be TRBD1 or TRBD2 (5 bases each). The CDR3 has 13 amino acids. With 2 bases removed from V and 5 bases from J, the gap between germline ends came to 10 bases. Germline V gene data show CDR1 as SGHTA and CDR2 as FQGTGA. The CDR3 loop reads CASSLYPGHEQYF. CDR3 nucleotide sequence: TGTGCCAGCAGCTTATATCCGGGGCACGAGCAGTACTTC.

This chain uses TRBV2 with TRBJ1-5; no definite D call. The germline CDR1 and CDR2 sequences are SNHLY and FYNNEI. The germline V and J ends were trimmed by 3 bases and 2 bases, with 23 bases remaining between them. This CDR3 has 19 residues. The CDR3 loop reads CASSDVAGFGYAGNQPQHF. Written as DNA, the CDR3 is TGTGCCAGCAGTGACGTTGCAGGTTTCGGGTATGCGGGCAATCAGCCCCAGCATTTT.

The V call is TRBV19, the J call TRBJ1-5, with D maybe TRBD1 (5 bases). CDR3 length equals 15 residues. Trimming left V 5 bases short and J 2 bases short, with 13 bases between. The V gene's germline CDR1 is LNHDA and CDR2 SQIVND (reference sequence). CDR3 in DNA: TGTGCCAGTAGTGATTTTGGGGGGGGCAATCAGCCCCAGCATTTT. This translates into CASSDFGGGNQPQHF.

J is TRBJ1-1 and V is TRBV11-2; TRBD1 matches 9 bases. The germline gives CDR1 SGHAT, CDR2 FQNNGV. This CDR3 comprises 15 residues. Germline trimming cut 2 bases from V and 3 bases from J; bases unmatched to any gene: 4. The chain's CDR3 is CASSLTGQGYTEAFF. The CDR3 DNA sequence: TGTGCCAGCAGCTTAACGGGACAGGGTTACACTGAAGCTTTCTTT.

The V and J genes are TRBV28 and TRBJ1-2; perhaps TRBD1 as D (5 bases). Germline-derived CDR1 and CDR2 are MDHEN and SYDVKM. The CDR3 contains 18 residues. V lost 5 bases and J 0 bases, leaving 22 bases between the germline ends. The CDR3: CASSRRGFRPGANYGYTF. CDR3 coding DNA: TGTGCCAGCAGTAGGCGGGGGTTTAGGCCTGGGGCTAACTATGGCTACACCTTC.

The rearrangement joins TRBV5-1 to TRBJ2-3; unclear D gene. Trimming cost V 1 base and J 3 bases, with 12 bases left between them. In germline, CDR1 is SGHRS, CDR2 YFSETQ. This CDR3 comprises 15 residues. The CDR3 DNA follows: TGCGCCAGCAGCTTGTATTACGGTACTACAGATACGCAGTATTTT. Translated, it gives CASSLYYGTTDTQYF.

The chain uses TRBV19 and TRBJ2-2; D remains unclear. This CDR3 contains 13 residues. The V and J ends lost 4 bases and 5 bases respectively, with 8 bases between them. In germline, CDR1 is LNHDA, CDR2 SQIVND (reference sequence). The CDR3 DNA is TGTGCCAGTAGTAATTCTGGGACCGGGGAGCTGTTTTTT. Its translation: CASSNSGTGELFF.

This chain joins TRBV5-6 and TRBJ2-5, with 7 bases that match TRBD2. This CDR3 is 16 amino acids long. V dropped 2 bases and J dropped 5; count of bases not matched to a gene: 12. Germline CDR1 reads SGHDT; CDR2 reads YYEEEE. This chain's CDR3 is CASSFMAGENRETQYF. CDR3 DNA sequence: TGTGCCAGCAGCTTTATGGCGGGGGAAAATCGGGAGACCCAGTACTTC.

This clone was seen only once. This sequence joins TRBV5-8 and TRBJ2-7; weak D call: TRBD2 (6 bases). The length of the CDR3 is 13 residues. Trimming removed 4 bases from V and 7 bases from J, with 15 bases in between. Germline V gene data show CDR1 as SGHTS and CDR2 as YDEGEE. The CDR3: CASSIRELWEQYV. The DNA of the CDR3 is TGTGCCAGCAGCATCCGGGAGTTGTGGGAGCAGTACGTC.

V gene TRBV28 combines with J gene TRBJ1-4; 7 nucleotides agree with TRBD1. This CDR3 contains 15 residues. Losses at the gene ends were 5 bases for V and 3 bases for J; bases not matched to a gene: 6. Per germline, CDR1 MDHEN and CDR2 SYDVKM. The CDR3 DNA is TGTGCCAGCAGTGCCGACAGGGTTGCTAATGAAAAACTGTTTTTT. Protein sequence: CASSADRVANEKLFF.

DNA of the CDR3: TGTGCCAGCAGTGAGGATACAGGGGGCGGGTATCAGCCCCAGCATTTT. Protein: CASSEDTGGGYQPQHF. The chain links TRBV6-2 or TRBV6-3 to TRBJ1-5; 9 bases are a match to TRBD1. This CDR3 has 16 residues. Per the germline V gene, CDR1 is MNHEY and CDR2 is SVGEGT. V lost 5 bases, J lost 5 bases, and 10 bases stayed unmatched.